What follows describes a single T cell receptor beta chain. This clone's antigen is unknown. Per-nucleotide qualities are absent, and no much larger clonotype sits a single base away. Library generation was performed with the immunoSEQ multiplex PCR assay. DNA from the CD4+ T cells that had been cultured and isolated underwent TCR beta CDR3 sequencing. Per the authors' processing: The analysis removed non-productive TCR sequences, trimmed reads to the CDR3 region, and retained only CDR3s that were 7 or more amino acids long. The MANAFEST web app was used to pick out antigen-specific clonotypes by comparing their expansion in peptide wells with that in reference cultures. To be called positive, a clone needed expansion at FDR<0.05 compared with the reference and with all other wells, an odds ratio greater than 5, and a frequency greater than 0.1% in two replicate wells. A clonotype was defined as cross-reactive if the clonotype was significantly expanded both in SARS-CoV-2 spike wells and in at least one common cold coronavirus spike condition. Using the stringdist R package, CDR3 similarity was measured by Levenshtein distance, and unrooted trees were constructed with ape in R 3.6.1. As stored in TCRdb, this immuneACCESS dataset retains in-frame rearrangements with V and J assigned. A fraction of the clones does not appear; measured against another copy, unresolved V genes explain less than half of the discrepancy, and the remainder lacks a known reason. The V and J calls and clone size are taken from that table; D and trimming were inferred from the DNA. Present in this sample are 25,000 to 35,000 clones, 73% of which were seen just once. The ten largest clones represent around 9.6% of the sample.

V is shortened by 3 bases, J by 4 bases, and the region joining them spans 20 bases. Taken from cysteine to phenylalanine, the CDR3 has 17 residues. Only the CDR3 part of the read is kept: 51 bases, read in frame from the first base. Based on the germline V gene (reference sequence), the CDR1 and CDR2 sequences are SEHNR and FQNEAQ. The sample belongs to a study of vaccination effects on CD4 cells after COVID-19 (dated by TCRdb to between 2021 and 2024). For context, the study as a whole: Post-vaccine samples across the study were collected a median of 72 days after the second dose, with a range of 14 to 241. In both COVID-19 convalescent patients and infection-naive vaccine recipients, the study compared SARS-CoV-2 spike-specific CD4+ TCR repertoires from before mRNA vaccination with those from after it. Altogether, some 10 COVID-19 convalescent patients and 4 SARS-CoV-2-naive healthy vaccine recipients made up the full study. The Oncomine TCR Beta short-read assay on an Illumina iSeq 100 was used to sequence cultures from other donors in the study. General findings and caveats noted by the study authors: The study was limited by a small number of convalescent patients, and early post-infection timepoints were lacking. Clones induced by infection and clones induced by vaccination both contracted markedly at late timepoints after vaccination, which fits with T cell responses waning over time. Among healthy vaccine recipients, nearly all vaccine-induced clones were SARS-CoV-2 mono-reactive, and just 1 of 255 was cross-reactive with common cold coronaviruses.

In the ViraFEST assay, PBMC were stimulated with viral peptide pools, and TCR sequencing was then used to find antigen-specific CD4+ T cell clonotypes based on their expansion. After around ten days of culture, CD4+ T cells were isolated with the EasySep CD4+ T cell isolation kit. Two doses of either the BNT162b2 or the mRNA-1273 mRNA SARS-CoV-2 vaccine were administered to participants. Healthy vaccine recipients had no prior SARS-CoV-2 infection, confirmed by negative nucleocapsid antibodies before and after vaccination. Approximately 2.1 million PBMC per well were cultured in IMDM with about 4.8% human AB serum, around 10 IU/ml IL-2 and gentamicin, plus 10 ug/ml peptides. Half of the culture medium was replaced with fresh IL-2-containing medium on days 3 and 7. Unless noted otherwise, every peptide stimulation condition was cultured in triplicate wells. PBMC were separated from whole blood using Ficoll-Paque Plus gradient centrifugation and were then either cryopreserved at -140C or used fresh. The overlapping peptide pools covered the spike proteins of SARS-CoV-2 and of the common cold coronaviruses HCoV-NL63, HCoV-OC43 and HCoV-229E. The QIAamp micro DNA kit was used to extract genomic DNA from the cultured CD4+ T cells.

The clonotype comes from a human donor who received a COVID-19 vaccine. Sample: CD4+ T cells from PBMCs cultured with HCoV-NL63 spike peptides, taken after COVID-19 vaccination. What this sample's cell subset or site label stands for: HCoV-NL63 spike overlapping peptide pool stimulation. Recombination joined TRBV7-9 with TRBJ2-3; the D gene is possibly TRBD2, with 5 bases matching. CDR3 protein: CASSFYGSTSGSDTQYF. The nucleotide sequence is TGTGCCAGCAGCTTCTATGGCTCAACTAGTGGTTCAGATACGCAGTATTTT.